A single sample gave rise to the 6 T cell receptor beta chains below, sequenced in a study of identical twins. TCRdb recomputed calls from the 5' RACE reads with MiXCR, one row per CDR3 protein. This table has 650,000 to 800,000 distinct CDR3 sequences, 8.6% appearing once. The same data also contributed to another study, on yellow fever vaccine responses in identical twins.

Sequenced material: PBMCs. The receptors here all came from a woman under 30 in good health.

A few counts support this clonotype. The chain has TRBV11-2 and TRBJ2-1, with a tentative D call TRBD1 (6 bases). Per the germline V gene, CDR1 is SGHAT and CDR2 is FQNNGV. The V and J ends lost 4 bases and 5 bases respectively, with 12 bases between them. This CDR3 comprises 14 residues. The CDR3 region has the DNA TGTGCCAGCAGCTCCGGACAGCGAGACAATGAGCAGTTCTTC. Residues: CASSSGQRDNEQFF.

This clonotype has at least ten counts. This chain links TRBV7-9 with TRBJ1-1, with 7 positions matching TRBD1. With 5 bases clipped from V and 4 bases from J, the junction kept 10 bases outside the gene matches. The germline V gene encodes CDR1 SEHNR and CDR2 FQNEAQ (reference sequence). The CDR3 totals 15 residues. The CDR3 protein is CASSAQGGGGTEAFF. In DNA form, the CDR3 reads TGTGCCAGCAGCGCCCAGGGGGGGGGCGGCACTGAAGCTTTCTTT.

This clonotype occurred a few times. The chain employs TRBV7-8 and TRBJ1-2; 8 positions match TRBD1. The trim removed 1 base at V and 3 bases at J, leaving 4 bases unmatched. This CDR3 comprises 15 residues. Looked up from germline, CDR1 is SGHVS and CDR2 is FQNEAQ. CDR3 residues: CASSLDGTGDYGYTF. The CDR3 coding sequence is TGTGCCAGCAGCTTAGATGGGACAGGAGACTATGGCTACACCTTC.

This clonotype came up a few times. The J gene is TRBJ1-1, the V gene TRBV29-1; D unresolved. This CDR3 region has 14 residues. Germline-derived CDR1 and CDR2 are SQVTM and ANQGSEA. With 4 bases removed from V and 3 bases from J, the gap between germline ends came to 15 bases. The CDR3, as DNA: TGCAGCGTTGCCGACTACTCAAGGGACACTGAAGCTTTCTTT. Its translation is CSVADYSRDTEAFF.

This clonotype was seen many times. The rearrangement uses TRBV7-2 and TRBJ2-5; D is possibly TRBD2 (5 bases). Trimming took 5 bases from V and 2 from J, leaving 15 bases between them. Germline CDR1 SGHTA, CDR2 FQGNSA. CDR3 length: 15 residues. The CDR3 region has the DNA TGTGCCAGCAGCCCAACTGCGTCGGGGCAAGAGACCCAGTACTTC. It specifies CASSPTASGQETQYF.

This clonotype was detected ten times or more. The junction does not match germline at one end; this may be a read error. This chain uses TRBV7-9 with TRBJ2-5, with unresolved D. CDR1 is SEHNR, CDR2 FQNEAQ, per germline (reference sequence). The CDR3 totals 15 residues. The CDR3 spells CASSWGKQLREAQYF. CDR3 nucleotides: TGTGCCAGCAGCTGGGGAAAACAATTAAGAGAGGCCCAGTACTTC.